This T cell receptor beta chain stems from a study of T cell responses to AZD1222 COVID-19 vaccine. Whole-study context: The analysis combined second doses at about 4 or about 12 weeks.

The repertoire was sequenced with immunoSEQ multiplex PCR; TCRdb's copy has only in-frame clones and lacks some. The sample records approximately 94,000 clones, approximately 91% being singletons. The TCR was taken from an adult in good health. The input for sequencing was peripheral blood, taken on day 0 of AZD1222 vaccination.

The CDR3 region has the DNA TGTGCCAGCAGCCCAGGGGTTAACTATGGCTACACCTTC. This gives the protein CASSPGVNYGYTF. The chain recombines TRBV7-9 with TRBJ1-2, with D maybe TRBD1 (6 bases). CDR3 size: 13 residues. Germline V gene lookup returns CDR1 SEHNR and CDR2 FQNEAQ (reference sequence). V was trimmed by 5 bases and J by 1 base, leaving 8 bases between them.